What follows are 23 T cell receptor beta chains derived from one specimen sequenced in a study of beta chain features in type 1 diabetes. Findings and limits, study-wide: People with Type 1 diabetes carried modestly yet significantly shorter TCRB CDR3s in all four CD4+ subsets.

Every isolated RNA sample was fully reverse transcribed, so sequencing captured expressed TCRB transcripts. Method: immunoSEQ multiplex PCR; TCRdb's copy keeps in-frame clones and lacks some. This sample yields around 160,000 clones, of which approximately 8.7% are seen a single time; under 0.85% belongs to the top ten. The antigens these receptors bind are not known. Sequenced sample: central memory CD4+ T cells from blood. These receptors were taken from a woman aged 30 to 39 with type 1 diabetes.

This clone occurred many times. V is TRBV18 and J is TRBJ2-1; the D gene is possibly TRBD1 (5 bases). Germline loops: CDR1 KGHSH, CDR2 LQKENI. The CDR3 is 16 residues long. Deletions cut 5 bases from V and 5 bases from J, with 19 bases between. CDR3 bases: TGTGCCAGCTCAGGCGAGATCGGGCAGGGTAACAATGAGCAGTTCTTC. It is translated as CASSGEIGQGNNEQFF.

This clone was detected a few times. The rearrangement joins TRBV13 to TRBJ2-5, with D perhaps TRBD2 (5 bases). This CDR3 has 15 residues. V dropped 0 bases and J dropped 5 bases, with 13 bases sitting between them. Germline loops: CDR1 PRHDT, CDR2 FYEKMQ (reference sequence). The CDR3: CASSLGGIPGETQYF. In nucleotides, the CDR3 is TGTGCCAGCAGCTTAGGCGGCATTCCGGGGGAGACCCAGTACTTC.

This clone appeared a few times. The J gene is TRBJ2-5, the V gene TRBV27, with D perhaps matching TRBD2 (5 bases). V lost 3 bases, J lost 1 base, and 9 bases lay in between. The CDR3 loop spans 14 amino acids. The germline V gene encodes CDR1 MNHEY and CDR2 SMNVEV (reference sequence). CDR3 in amino acids: CASSFSGFQETQYF. DNA of the CDR3: TGTGCCAGCAGTTTCAGCGGATTCCAAGAGACCCAGTACTTC.

This clone was seen at least ten times. V usage is TRBV7-2 and J usage is TRBJ2-4; D may be TRBD2 (6 bases). Between the trimmed V and J ends, which lost 2 bases and 9 bases, there was a span of 14 bases. Germline CDR1 SGHTA, CDR2 FQGNSA. CDR3 length: 14 residues. Here the CDR3 reads CASSLTKWRGIQYF. As DNA, the CDR3 is TGTGCCAGCAGCTTAACGAAATGGAGGGGCATTCAGTACTTC. Full variable domain (missing parts from reference TRBV7-2 and TRBJ2-4): GAGVSQSPSNKVTEKGKDVELRCDPISGHTALYWYRQSLGQGLEFLIYFQGNSAPDKSGLPSDRFSAERTGGSVSTLTIQRTQQEDSAVYLCASSLTKWRGIQYFGAGTRLSVL.

V and J are TRBV4-3 and TRBJ1-2, with a tentative D call TRBD1 (6 bases). The CDR3 consists of 14 residues. Trimming stripped 5 bases from V and 3 bases from J, with 13 bases between. Germline V gene data show CDR1 as LGHNA and CDR2 as YSLEER. The CDR3 region is CASSVLGADYGYTF. For the CDR3, the DNA is TGCGCCAGCAGCGTTCTGGGGGCTGACTATGGCTACACCTTC.

This sequence joins TRBV19 and TRBJ1-2; 8 bases are shared with TRBD1. CDR1 LNHDA and CDR2 SQIVND come from the germline V gene (reference sequence). With 3 bases clipped from V and 4 bases from J, the junction kept 10 bases outside the gene matches. The CDR3 totals 16 residues. CDR3 in DNA: TGTGCCAGTAGTATGATGCAGGGGGCGGTGGGCTATGGCTACACCTTC. It encodes CASSMMQGAVGYGYTF.

This clone turned up a few times. This chain joins TRBV2 and TRBJ1-2, with 8 bases matching TRBD1. Germline loops: CDR1 SNHLY, CDR2 FYNNEI. CDR3 length: 14 amino acids. The V and J ends lost 6 bases and 2 bases, in that order; junction bases with no gene match: 5. CDR3 region: CASRGQGANYGYTF. The CDR3 region has the DNA TGTGCCAGCAGAGGACAGGGTGCAAACTATGGCTACACCTTC.

This clone has more than one count but fewer than ten. This CDR3 is also generated by other DNA sequences in the sample. This chain uses TRBV18 with TRBJ1-2, with 7 positions matching TRBD1. From germline, CDR1 is KGHSH and CDR2 LQKENI. Losses at the gene ends were 6 bases for V and 3 bases for J; bases not matched to a gene: 7. The CDR3 totals 14 residues. The CDR3 loop is CASSPSTGDYGYTF. Here the CDR3 DNA reads TGTGCCAGCTCCCCTAGTACAGGGGACTATGGCTACACCTTC. The full variable domain, with the rest looked up from reference TRBV18 and TRBJ1-2, is NAGVMQNPRHLVRRRGQEARLRCSPMKGHSHVYWYRQLPEEGLKFMVYLQKENIIDESGMPKERFSAEFPKEGPSILRIQQVVRGDSAAYFCASSPSTGDYGYTFGSGTRLTVV.

This clone occurred a few times. The chain joins TRBV5-1 to TRBJ2-1; 12 bases match TRBD2. The junction had 6 bases not matched to a gene; V was cut back by 4 bases and J by 7 bases. CDR1 and CDR2 from the germline V gene are SGHRS and YFSETQ. The CDR3 covers 15 residues. The CDR3 reads CASSVLAGGGNEQFF. CDR3 in DNA: TGCGCCAGCAGCGTACTAGCGGGAGGAGGAAATGAGCAGTTCTTC.

V and J are TRBV18 and TRBJ2-4, with D maybe TRBD1 (7 bases). Germline CDR1 reads KGHSH; CDR2 reads LQKENI. The V end was cut by 0 bases, the J end by 0 bases, with 18 bases between. There are 19 residues in the CDR3. CDR3 amino acids: CASSPPRTGGDSAKNIQYF. DNA for the CDR3: TGTGCCAGCTCACCACCGAGGACAGGAGGGGATTCAGCCAAAAACATTCAGTACTTC. The whole variable domain, remainder taken from reference TRBV18 and TRBJ2-4, is NAGVMQNPRHLVRRRGQEARLRCSPMKGHSHVYWYRQLPEEGLKFMVYLQKENIIDESGMPKERFSAEFPKEGPSILRIQQVVRGDSAAYFCASSPPRTGGDSAKNIQYFGAGTRLSVL.

This clone was seen a few times. The rearrangement joins TRBV5-4 to TRBJ2-1; TRBD1 might be the D (6 bases). Germline loops: CDR1 SGHNT, CDR2 YYREEE (reference sequence). The CDR3 is made up of 15 amino acids. V was shortened by 3 bases and J by 4 bases, with 14 bases between the two germline ends. The CDR3 reads CASSSVTGGYNEQFF. Here the CDR3 DNA reads TGTGCCAGCAGCTCGGTGACAGGAGGTTACAATGAGCAGTTCTTC. The full variable domain, rest sourced from reference TRBV5-4 and TRBJ2-1, is ETGVTQSPTHLIKTRGQQVTLRCSSQSGHNTVSWYQQALGQGPQFIFQYYREEENGRGNFPPRFSGLQFPNYSSELNVNALELDDSALYLCASSSVTGGYNEQFFGPGTRLTVL.

V and J are TRBV25-1 and TRBJ2-1, with unresolved D. CDR1 MGHDK and CDR2 SYGVNS come from the germline V gene. Trimming stripped 7 bases from V and 8 bases from J, with 9 bases between. There are 11 residues in the CDR3. CDR3: CASNRFHEQFF. In nucleotides, the CDR3 is TGTGCCAGCAACCGGTTCCATGAGCAGTTCTTC. Looking up the rest from reference TRBV25-1 and TRBJ2-1 gives the full variable domain: EADIYQTPRYLVIGTGKKITLECSQTMGHDKMYWYQQDPGMELHLIHYSYGVNSTEKGDLSSESTVSRIRTEHFPLTLESARPSHTSQYLCASNRFHEQFFGPGTRLTVL.

The rearrangement links TRBV20-1 to TRBJ1-1, with D possibly matching TRBD1 (5 bases). The CDR3 runs to 11 residues. CDR1 and CDR2 (germline): DFQATT, SNEGSKA (reference sequence). V shed 0 bases and J shed 10 bases, with 9 bases lying between them. CDR3 amino acids: CSAREGRVAFF. The CDR3 nucleotides are TGCAGTGCTAGAGAGGGCAGGGTAGCTTTCTTT.

This clone turned up a few times. The chain couples TRBV7-9 to TRBJ2-7; no firm D call. CDR1 and CDR2 (germline): SEHNR, FQNEAQ (reference sequence). This CDR3 is 12 amino acids long. The ends were cut back, 1 base at V and 4 bases at J, with 5 bases in the middle. The CDR3 is CASSLDLYEQYF. CDR3 coding DNA: TGTGCCAGCAGCTTAGACTTATACGAGCAGTACTTC.

V usage is TRBV4-1 and J usage is TRBJ1-3; D not certain. V was cut by 4 bases and J by 1 base, with 8 bases left in between. Germline assignment: CDR1 MGHRA and CDR2 YSYEKL. CDR3 size: 14 residues. The CDR3 DNA sequence: TGCGCCAGCAGCCCGGTAGTGTCTGGAAACACCATATATTTT. It is translated as CASSPVVSGNTIYF.

This clone was picked up a small number of times. The chain links TRBV27 to TRBJ2-1; the match to TRBD1 covers 7 bases. The V segment lost 6 bases and the J segment 4 bases; nucleotides outside the gene matches: 6. Germline loops: CDR1 MNHEY, CDR2 SMNVEV (reference sequence). The CDR3 spans 14 residues. The CDR3 sequence is CASSRDSIYNEQFF. In nucleotides, the CDR3 is TGTGCCAGCAGCCGGGACAGTATTTACAATGAGCAGTTCTTC.

The chain carries TRBV29-1 and TRBJ1-2; the match to TRBD1 covers 7 bases. This CDR3 region has 12 residues. The V gene end was trimmed by 4 bases and the J gene end by 10 bases; junction bases not matched to a gene: 9. Looked up from germline, CDR1 is SQVTM and CDR2 is ANQGSEA. CDR3 sequence: CSVVTGALVYTF. CDR3 nucleotide sequence: TGCAGCGTTGTCACAGGGGCTTTGGTCTACACCTTC.

This clone was counted between two and nine times. The genes are TRBV4-1 and TRBJ2-1; TRBD2 matches 10 bases. J lost 1 base, V lost 5 bases, and 5 bases had no gene match. CDR1 and CDR2 (germline): MGHRA, YSYEKL. This CDR3 has 16 residues. The CDR3: CASSNRAGGSYNEQFF. CDR3 bases: TGCGCCAGCAGCAATAGAGCGGGAGGGTCCTACAATGAGCAGTTCTTC.

This clone was detected a few times. This sequence joins TRBV18 and TRBJ2-1; a weak D match, TRBD2 (5 bases). V lost 1 base and J 5 bases, leaving 12 bases between the germline ends. CDR1 and CDR2 from the germline V gene are KGHSH and LQKENI. The CDR3 loop spans 15 amino acids. DNA for the CDR3: TGTGCCAGCTCACCACGAACGGGAAGGGACAATGAGCAGTTCTTC. It yields the protein CASSPRTGRDNEQFF. Full variable domain (outside the CDR3, taken from reference TRBV18 and TRBJ2-1): NAGVMQNPRHLVRRRGQEARLRCSPMKGHSHVYWYRQLPEEGLKFMVYLQKENIIDESGMPKERFSAEFPKEGPSILRIQQVVRGDSAAYFCASSPRTGRDNEQFFGPGTRLTVL.

CDR3: CSVSRANTGELFF. The CDR3 nucleotides read TGCAGCGTCTCTCGGGCGAACACCGGGGAGCTGTTTTTT. The chain joins TRBV29-1 to TRBJ2-2; no definite D call. V dropped 6 bases and J dropped 0 bases, with 8 bases sitting between them. The germline gives CDR1 SQVTM, CDR2 ANQGSEA. The CDR3 totals 13 residues.

This clone was seen only a few times. V is TRBV29-1 and J is TRBJ1-1; TRBD1 might be the D (6 bases). Per the germline V gene, CDR1 is SQVTM and CDR2 is ANQGSEA. CDR3 length: 15 residues. V shed 6 bases and J shed 4 bases, with 21 bases lying between them. The chain's CDR3 is CSVAPRTAHGTEAFF. The CDR3 DNA reads as TGCAGCGTGGCCCCTAGGACAGCCCATGGCACTGAAGCTTTCTTT.

The gene calls are TRBV5-6 and TRBJ2-1; D might be TRBD1 (5 bases). The CDR3 consists of 13 residues. CDR1 is SGHDT, CDR2 YYEEEE, per germline. V gave up 4 bases and J gave up 5 bases, with 10 bases separating them. Here the CDR3 reads CASSETGNNEQFF. For the CDR3, the DNA is TGTGCCAGCAGCGAAACAGGTAACAATGAGCAGTTCTTC. The full variable domain, in which reference TRBV5-6 and TRBJ2-1 provide the parts outside the CDR3, is DAGVTQSPTHLIKTRGQQVTLRCSPKSGHDTVSWYQQALGQGPQFIFQYYEEEERQRGNFPDRFSGHQFPNYSSELNVNALLLGDSALYLCASSETGNNEQFFGPGTRLTVL.

This clone came up a few times. The chain couples TRBV7-8 to TRBJ2-3, with TRBD1 identical over 8 bases. Germline assignment: CDR1 SGHVS and CDR2 FQNEAQ. The J segment lost 8 bases and the V segment lost 5 bases, leaving 9 bases of the junction unmatched. The CDR3 covers 14 residues. CDR3 sequence: CASSPRQGLVTQYF. DNA for the CDR3: TGTGCCAGCAGCCCAAGACAGGGGCTGGTTACGCAGTATTTT.